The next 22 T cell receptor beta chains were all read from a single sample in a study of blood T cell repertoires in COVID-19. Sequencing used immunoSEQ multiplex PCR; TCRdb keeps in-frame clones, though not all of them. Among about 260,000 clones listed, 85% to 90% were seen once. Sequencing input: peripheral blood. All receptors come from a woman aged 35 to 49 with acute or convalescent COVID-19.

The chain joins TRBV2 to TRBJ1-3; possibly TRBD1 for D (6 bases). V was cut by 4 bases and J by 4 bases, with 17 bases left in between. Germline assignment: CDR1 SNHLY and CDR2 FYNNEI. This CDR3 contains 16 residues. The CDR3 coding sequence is TGTGCCAGCAGTGCGGAACTTCAGGGGAACGGAAACACCATATATTTT. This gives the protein CASSAELQGNGNTIYF.

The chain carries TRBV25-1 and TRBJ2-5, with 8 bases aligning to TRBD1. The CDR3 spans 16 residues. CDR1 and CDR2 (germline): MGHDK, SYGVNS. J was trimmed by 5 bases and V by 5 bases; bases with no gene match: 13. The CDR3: CASSRPGTGFYETQYF. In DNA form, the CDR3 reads TGTGCCAGCAGTCGCCCCGGGACAGGCTTTTACGAGACCCAGTACTTC.

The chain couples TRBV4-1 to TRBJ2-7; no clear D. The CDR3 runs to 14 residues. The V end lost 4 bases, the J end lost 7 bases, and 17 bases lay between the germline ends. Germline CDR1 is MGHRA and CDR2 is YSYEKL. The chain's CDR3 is CASSRTLGAGEQYV. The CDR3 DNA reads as TGCGCCAGCAGCCGAACCTTAGGTGCAGGTGAGCAGTACGTC.

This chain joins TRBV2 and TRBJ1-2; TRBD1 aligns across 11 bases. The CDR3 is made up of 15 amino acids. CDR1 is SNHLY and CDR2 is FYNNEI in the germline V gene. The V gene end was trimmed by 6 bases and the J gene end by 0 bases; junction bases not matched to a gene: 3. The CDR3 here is CASRRDRGTNYGYTF. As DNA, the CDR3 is TGTGCCAGCAGGAGGGACAGGGGGACTAACTATGGCTACACCTTC.

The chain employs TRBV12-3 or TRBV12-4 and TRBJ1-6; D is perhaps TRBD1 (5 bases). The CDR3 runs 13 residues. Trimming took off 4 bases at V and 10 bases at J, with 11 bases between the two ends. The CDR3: CASSWQGDSPLHF. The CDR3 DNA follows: TGTGCCAGCAGTTGGCAGGGCGACTCACCCCTCCACTTT.

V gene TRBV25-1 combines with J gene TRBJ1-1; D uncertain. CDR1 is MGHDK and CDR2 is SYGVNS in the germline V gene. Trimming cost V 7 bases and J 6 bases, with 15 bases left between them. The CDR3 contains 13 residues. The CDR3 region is CASTKRVGAEAFF. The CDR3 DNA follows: TGTGCCAGCACCAAAAGGGTCGGGGCTGAAGCTTTCTTT.

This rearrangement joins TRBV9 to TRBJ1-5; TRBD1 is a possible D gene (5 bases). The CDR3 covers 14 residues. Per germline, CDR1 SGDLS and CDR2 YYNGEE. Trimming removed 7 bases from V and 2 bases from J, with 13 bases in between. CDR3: CASGRGLGNQPQHF. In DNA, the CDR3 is TGTGCCAGCGGGCGGGGCCTGGGCAATCAGCCCCAGCATTTT.

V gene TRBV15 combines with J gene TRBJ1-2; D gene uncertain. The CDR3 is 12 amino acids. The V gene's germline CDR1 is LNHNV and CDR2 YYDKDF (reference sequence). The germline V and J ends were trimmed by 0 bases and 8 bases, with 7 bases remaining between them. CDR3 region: CATSRDQVGYTF. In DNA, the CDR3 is TGTGCCACCAGCAGAGATCAGGTGGGCTACACCTTC.

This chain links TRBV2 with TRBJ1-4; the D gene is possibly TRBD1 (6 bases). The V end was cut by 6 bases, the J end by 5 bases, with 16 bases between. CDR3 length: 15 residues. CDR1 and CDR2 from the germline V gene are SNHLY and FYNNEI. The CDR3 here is CASREQGPLNEKLFF. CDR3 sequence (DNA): TGTGCCAGCAGGGAACAGGGTCCTCTAAATGAAAAACTGTTTTTT.

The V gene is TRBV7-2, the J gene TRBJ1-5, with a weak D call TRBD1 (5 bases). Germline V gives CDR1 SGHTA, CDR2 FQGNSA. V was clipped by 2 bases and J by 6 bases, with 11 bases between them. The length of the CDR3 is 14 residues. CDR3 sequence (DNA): TGTGCCAGCAGCTTATCAACGGGGGGTCAGCCCCAGCATTTT. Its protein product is CASSLSTGGQPQHF.

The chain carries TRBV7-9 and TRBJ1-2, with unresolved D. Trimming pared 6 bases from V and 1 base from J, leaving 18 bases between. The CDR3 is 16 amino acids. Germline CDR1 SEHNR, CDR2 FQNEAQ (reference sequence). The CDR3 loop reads CASSQNNLLLNYGYTF. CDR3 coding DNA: TGTGCCAGCAGTCAGAATAACTTACTACTTAACTATGGCTACACCTTC.

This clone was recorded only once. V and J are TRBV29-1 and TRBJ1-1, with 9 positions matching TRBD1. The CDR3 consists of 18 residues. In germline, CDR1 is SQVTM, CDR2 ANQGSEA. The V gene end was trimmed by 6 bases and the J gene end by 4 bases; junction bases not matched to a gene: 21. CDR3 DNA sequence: TGCAGCGTAAACAAAGCCCGGGACAGGGTCCCCCGTTTCACTGAAGCTTTCTTT. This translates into CSVNKARDRVPRFTEAFF.

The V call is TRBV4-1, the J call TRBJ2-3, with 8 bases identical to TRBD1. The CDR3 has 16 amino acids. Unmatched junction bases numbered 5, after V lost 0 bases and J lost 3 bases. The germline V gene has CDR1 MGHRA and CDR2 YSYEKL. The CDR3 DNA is TGCGCCAGCAGCCAAGAAGGATGGACAGGGACAGATACGCAGTATTTT. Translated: CASSQEGWTGTDTQYF.

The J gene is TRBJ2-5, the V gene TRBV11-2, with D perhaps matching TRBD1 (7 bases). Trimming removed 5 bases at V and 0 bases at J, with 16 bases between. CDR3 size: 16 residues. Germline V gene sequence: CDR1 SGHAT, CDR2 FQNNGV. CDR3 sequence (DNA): TGTGCCAGCAGCCGGCGGGGACAGCAACACCAAGAGACCCAGTACTTC. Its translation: CASSRRGQQHQETQYF.

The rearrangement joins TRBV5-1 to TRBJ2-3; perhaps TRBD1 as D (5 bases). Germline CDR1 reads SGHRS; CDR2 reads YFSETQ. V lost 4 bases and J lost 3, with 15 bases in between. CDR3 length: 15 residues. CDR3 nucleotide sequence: TGCGCCAGCAGCCCCGGACAAACTAATACAGATACGCAGTATTTT. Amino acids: CASSPGQTNTDTQYF. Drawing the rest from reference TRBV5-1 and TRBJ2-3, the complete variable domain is KAGVTQTPRYLIKTRGQQVTLSCSPISGHRSVSWYQQTPGQGLQFLFEYFSETQRNKGNFPGRFSGRQFSNSRSEMNVSTLELGDSALYLCASSPGQTNTDTQYFGPGTRLTVL.

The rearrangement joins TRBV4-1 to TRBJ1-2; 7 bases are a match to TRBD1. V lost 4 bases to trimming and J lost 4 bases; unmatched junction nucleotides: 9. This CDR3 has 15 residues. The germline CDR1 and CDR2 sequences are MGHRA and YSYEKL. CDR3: CASSREQGQGYGYTF. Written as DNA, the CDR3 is TGCGCCAGCAGCCGAGAACAGGGGCAGGGCTATGGCTACACCTTC.

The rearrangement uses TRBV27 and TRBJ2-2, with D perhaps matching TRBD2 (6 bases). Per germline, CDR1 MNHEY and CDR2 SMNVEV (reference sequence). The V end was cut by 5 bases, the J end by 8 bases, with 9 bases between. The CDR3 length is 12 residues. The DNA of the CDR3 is TGTGCCAGCAGTCGGGACTGGGGGGAGCTGTTTTTT. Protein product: CASSRDWGELFF.

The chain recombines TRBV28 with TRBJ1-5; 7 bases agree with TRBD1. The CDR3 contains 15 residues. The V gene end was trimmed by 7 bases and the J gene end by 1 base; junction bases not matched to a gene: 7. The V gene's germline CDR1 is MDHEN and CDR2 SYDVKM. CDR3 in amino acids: CASIQGGGSNQPQHF. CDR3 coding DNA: TGTGCCAGCATTCAAGGGGGCGGAAGCAATCAGCCCCAGCATTTT.

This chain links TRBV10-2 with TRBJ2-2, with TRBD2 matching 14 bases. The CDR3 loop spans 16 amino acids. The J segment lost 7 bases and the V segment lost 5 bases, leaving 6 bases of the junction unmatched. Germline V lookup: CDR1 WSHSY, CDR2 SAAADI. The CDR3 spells CASSKGLAGEDGELFF. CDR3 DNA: TGCGCCAGCAGTAAGGGACTAGCGGGGGAGGACGGGGAGCTGTTTTTT.

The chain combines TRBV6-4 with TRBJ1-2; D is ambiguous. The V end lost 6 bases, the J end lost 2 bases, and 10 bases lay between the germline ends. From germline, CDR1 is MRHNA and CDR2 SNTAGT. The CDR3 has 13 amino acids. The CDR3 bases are TGTGCCAGCAGGGGCGCATCCAACTATGGCTACACCTTC. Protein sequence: CASRGASNYGYTF.

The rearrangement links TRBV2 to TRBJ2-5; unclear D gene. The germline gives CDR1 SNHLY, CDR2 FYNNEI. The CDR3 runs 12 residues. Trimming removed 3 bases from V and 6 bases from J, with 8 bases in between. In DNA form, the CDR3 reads TGTGCCAGCAGTGACCAGAAAAAGACCCAGTACTTC. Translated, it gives CASSDQKKTQYF.

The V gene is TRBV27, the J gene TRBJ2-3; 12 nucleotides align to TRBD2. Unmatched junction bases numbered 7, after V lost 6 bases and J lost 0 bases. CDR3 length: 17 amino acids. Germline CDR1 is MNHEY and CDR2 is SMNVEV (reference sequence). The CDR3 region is CASSLGLAGTSTDTQYF. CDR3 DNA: TGTGCCAGCAGCTTGGGACTAGCGGGTACCAGCACAGATACGCAGTATTTT.